This is a list of T cell receptor beta chains from one sample in a study of shared clonotypes between healthy human individuals. TCRdb's copy holds only in-frame clones and misses some; the assay was immunoSEQ multiplex PCR. The sample lists fewer than 850,000 clones, about 96% occurring once. Sequencing input: naive CD8+ T cells sorted from blood. These receptors were collected from a man younger than 40 in good health. CDR3s include the opening cysteine and the closing phenylalanine or tryptophan. Fields, in order: CDR3 length, D gene, J gene, clone size, V gene, CDR3 protein, CDR3 DNA. D genes are given only for firm matches. Clone sizes are given selectively: once, few, many, or a class where the clone is expanded.

14 | NA | TRBJ2-1 | NA | TRBV27 | CASTKGLSYNEQFF | TGTGCCAGCACGAAGGGTTTATCCTACAATGAGCAGTTCTTC
13 | NA | TRBJ1-5 | once | TRBV5-6 | CASSFKLGQPQHF | TGTGCCAGCAGCTTTAAATTAGGTCAGCCCCAGCATTTT
14 | NA | TRBJ1-3 | NA | TRBV2 | CASSASISGNTIYF | TGTGCCAGCAGTGCCAGCATCTCTGGAAACACCATATATTTT
18 | TRBD1 | TRBJ2-4 | NA | TRBV29-1 | CSVGSGDRGRSAKNIQYF | TGCAGCGTTGGGTCGGGGGACAGGGGGAGATCCGCCAAAAACATTCAGTACTTC
15 | TRBD2 | TRBJ2-3 | NA | TRBV6-5 | CASSYIAGTTDTQYF | TGTGCCAGCAGTTACATAGCGGGAACCACAGATACGCAGTATTTT
13 | TRBD2 | TRBJ2-7 | NA | TRBV10-3 | CAIHSGKIEEQYF | TGTGCCATCCATAGCGGGAAGATCGAAGAGCAGTACTTC
13 | NA | TRBJ1-2 | NA | TRBV27 | CASSPVRTAGYTF | TGTGCCAGCAGCCCCGTTCGGACCGCTGGCTACACCTTC
14 | TRBD2 | TRBJ2-3 | NA | TRBV7-7 | CASSPGLGTDTQYF | TGTGCTAGCAGTCCGGGACTAGGCACAGATACGCAGTATTTT
11 | NA | TRBJ1-1 | few | TRBV29-1 | CSVEGNTEAFF | TGCAGCGTTGAAGGGAACACTGAAGCTTTCTTT
13 | TRBD1 | TRBJ2-7 | NA | TRBV10-3 | CAMRTGQSYEQYF | TGTGCCATGAGGACAGGTCAGTCCTACGAGCAGTACTTC
17 | NA | TRBJ1-2 | NA | TRBV25-1 | CASSWSAAAGPLYGYTF | TGTGCCAGCAGTTGGTCCGCAGCGGCCGGGCCCTTATATGGCTACACCTTC
16 | NA | TRBJ2-3 | NA | TRBV29-1 | CSVGGRDSVPTDTQYF | TGCAGCGTTGGTGGTCGGGACTCAGTTCCCACAGATACGCAGTATTTT
15 | TRBD2 | TRBJ2-7 | once | TRBV28 | CASSHLSSGTYEQYF | TGTGCCAGCAGTCACCTGTCTAGCGGGACCTACGAGCAGTACTTC
18 | TRBD1 | TRBJ1-4 | NA | TRBV4-1 | CASSQAGGTGAQFGKLFF | TGCGCCAGCAGCCAAGCGGGGGGGACAGGGGCCCAATTCGGAAAACTGTTTTTT
12 | TRBD1 | TRBJ2-7 | NA | TRBV2 | CATRDSRYEQYF | TGTGCCACCCGGGACAGCCGCTACGAGCAGTACTTC
14 | TRBD2 | TRBJ2-7 | NA | TRBV9 | CASSAPSGRSEQYF | TGTGCCAGCAGCGCTCCTAGCGGGAGGAGTGAGCAGTACTTC
17 | NA | TRBJ2-1 | NA | TRBV27 | CASSLSSTDSTYNEQFF | TGTGCCAGCAGTTTATCATCGACAGATTCCACGTACAATGAGCAGTTCTTC
15 | NA | TRBJ2-1 | NA | TRBV7-9 | CASSLVVEDSSGQFF | TGTGCCAGCAGCTTAGTGGTGGAGGACTCTTCAGGGCAGTTCTTC
15 | TRBD2 | TRBJ2-7 | NA | TRBV28 | CASSFSPGGAYEQYF | TGTGCCAGCAGTTTTTCCCCGGGGGGGGCTTACGAGCAGTACTTC
13 | TRBD2 | TRBJ2-3 | NA | TRBV28 | CAGRTSGTDTQYF | TGTGCCGGGCGAACTAGCGGCACAGATACGCAGTATTTT
15 | NA | TRBJ2-2 | NA | TRBV28 | CASSLNLYRTGELFF | TGTGCCAGCAGTTTAAACCTATACCGGACCGGGGAGCTGTTTTTT
13 | NA | TRBJ2-2 | NA | TRBV18 | CASSPTSTGELFF | TGTGCCAGCTCACCAACCTCCACCGGGGAGCTGTTTTTT
13 | TRBD2 | TRBJ2-1 | NA | TRBV9 | CASSPGTSGEQFF | TGTGCCAGCAGCCCCGGGACTAGCGGTGAGCAGTTCTTC
15 | NA | TRBJ1-2 | once | TRBV6-5 | CASSYGSNLFYGYTF | TGTGCCAGCAGTTATGGCTCAAACCTCTTTTATGGCTACACCTTC
14 | NA | TRBJ2-1 | NA | TRBV4-1 | CASSQDNRRYEQFF | TGCGCCAGCAGCCAAGATAACCGCAGGTATGAGCAGTTCTTC
15 | TRBD1 | TRBJ1-5 | NA | TRBV9 | CASSLGQGLNQPQHF | TGTGCCAGCAGCTTAGGACAGGGGCTCAATCAGCCCCAGCATTTT
14 | NA | TRBJ2-7 | NA | TRBV27 | CASSPGPASYEQYF | TGTGCCAGCAGTCCCGGGCCTGCCTCCTACGAGCAGTACTTC
13 | NA | TRBJ2-7 | NA | TRBV27 | CASSTNRVSEQYF | TGTGCCAGCAGTACAAACAGGGTTAGCGAGCAGTACTTC
12 | NA | TRBJ2-7 | NA | TRBV15 | CATSPSSYEQYF | TGTGCCACCAGCCCATCTTCCTACGAGCAGTACTTC
15 | TRBD1 | TRBJ2-2 | NA | TRBV6-1 | CASRRGTVERGELFF | TGTGCCAGCAGGAGGGGGACAGTAGAGCGCGGGGAGCTGTTTTTT
12 | NA | TRBJ2-7 | NA | TRBV7-9 | CASGLAGLEQYF | TGTGCCAGCGGGTTGGCAGGGCTCGAGCAGTACTTC
14 | NA | TRBJ1-2 | NA | TRBV7-9 | CASSLGPRGDGYTF | TGTGCCAGCAGCTTAGGGCCGAGGGGCGATGGCTACACCTTC
16 | TRBD2 | TRBJ2-2 | NA | TRBV19 | CASSMGTSGNTGELFF | TGTGCCAGTAGTATGGGGACTAGCGGGAACACCGGGGAGCTGTTTTTT
15 | NA | TRBJ1-2 | NA | TRBV27 | CASSTLQGNFYGYTF | TGTGCCAGCAGTACTCTACAGGGCAACTTCTATGGCTACACCTTC
16 | TRBD2 | TRBJ2-5 | NA | TRBV11-2 | CASSLGPGGPSETQYF | TGTGCCAGCAGCTTAGGGCCGGGAGGGCCCTCGGAGACCCAGTACTTC
15 | TRBD2 | TRBJ2-1 | NA | TRBV2 | CASSEGAGGYNEQFF | TGTGCCAGCAGTGAAGGTGCGGGAGGATACAATGAGCAGTTCTTC
16 | NA | TRBJ2-5 | once | TRBV5-6 | CASSLGPMRGGETQYF | TGTGCCAGCAGCTTGGGGCCCATGAGGGGCGGGGAGACCCAGTACTTC
14 | TRBD1 | TRBJ2-7 | once | TRBV27 | CASSSGTGRYEQYF | TGTGCCAGCAGTTCCGGGACAGGGCGTTACGAGCAGTACTTC
18 | TRBD2 | TRBJ2-7 | NA | TRBV7-9 | CASSLALGTSHLDYEQYF | TGTGCCAGCAGCTTAGCGCTTGGGACTAGTCATCTGGACTACGAGCAGTACTTC
15 | NA | TRBJ2-1 | NA | TRBV5-6 | CASSLWSRSYNEQFF | TGTGCCAGCAGCTTGTGGTCTCGCTCCTACAATGAGCAGTTCTTC
15 | NA | TRBJ2-5 | NA | TRBV27 | CASSVGSKYQETQYF | TGTGCCAGCAGTGTTGGTTCCAAGTACCAAGAGACCCAGTACTTC
13 | NA | TRBJ2-5 | NA | TRBV29-1 | CSVVKGGQETQYF | TGCAGCGTTGTCAAGGGAGGTCAAGAGACCCAGTACTTC
15 | NA | TRBJ2-7 | NA | TRBV4-3 | CASSQVRTAAYEQYF | TGCGCCAGCAGCCAAGTCCGGACGGCCGCCTACGAGCAGTACTTC
15 | NA | TRBJ1-1 | NA | TRBV11-2 | CASSLESPVGTEAFF | TGTGCCAGCAGCTTAGAATCCCCGGTAGGCACTGAAGCTTTCTTT
13 | NA | TRBJ2-7 | NA | TRBV5-6 | CASSLGDSRRHGF | TGTGCCAGCAGCTTGGGGGACTCTAGACGCCACGGTTTC
15 | NA | TRBJ1-5 | once | TRBV15 | CATSRAGGLGQPQHF | TGTGCCACCAGCAGAGCGGGAGGGTTGGGACAGCCCCAGCATTTT
15 | TRBD1 | TRBJ1-5 | NA | TRBV27 | CATSGQGASDQPQHF | TGTGCCACCTCGGGACAGGGGGCGTCTGATCAGCCCCAGCATTTT
14 | TRBD2 | TRBJ2-1 | NA | TRBV9 | CASSGGLAGDEQFF | TGTGCCAGCAGCGGAGGACTAGCGGGAGATGAGCAGTTCTTC
13 | NA | TRBJ1-2 | NA | TRBV29-1 | CSVEVAINYGYTF | TGCAGCGTTGAAGTGGCCATTAACTATGGCTACACCTTC
12 | NA | TRBJ2-5 | NA | TRBV6-1 | CASRASVHNPNF | TGTGCCAGCAGGGCTTCGGTTCACAATCCCAACTTC
15 | NA | TRBJ1-5 | NA | TRBV19 | CASSLTGHSNQPQHF | TGTGCCAGTAGTTTAACAGGGCATAGCAATCAGCCCCAGCATTTT
15 | TRBD1 | TRBJ2-3 | NA | TRBV2 | CASSNGQGGTDTQYF | TGTGCCAGCAGTAACGGACAGGGGGGCACAGATACGCAGTATTTT
15 | NA | TRBJ1-1 | NA | TRBV29-1 | CSVVGSPGRGSEAFF | TGCAGCGTGGTAGGTTCGCCCGGCAGGGGCAGTGAAGCTTTCTTT
14 | TRBD1 | TRBJ1-1 | NA | TRBV9 | CASSSKTGGTEAFF | TGTGCCAGTAGCTCGAAGACAGGGGGCACTGAAGCTTTCTTT
15 | TRBD1 | TRBJ1-5 | NA | TRBV5-5 | CASSHDRASNQPQHF | TGTGCCAGCAGCCACGACAGGGCCAGCAATCAGCCCCAGCATTTT
15 | NA | TRBJ1-1 | NA | TRBV7-9 | CASSLVDSMNTEAFF | TGTGCCAGCAGCTTAGTTGACAGTATGAACACTGAAGCTTTCTTT
15 | NA | TRBJ2-2 | NA | TRBV15 | CATSFKDSWTGELFF | TGTGCCACCAGCTTTAAGGACAGTTGGACCGGGGAGCTGTTTTTT
15 | TRBD1 | TRBJ1-4 | NA | TRBV7-9 | CASSPPDRANEKLFF | TGTGCCAGCAGCCCACCGGACAGGGCTAATGAAAAACTGTTTTTT
12 | NA | TRBJ2-7 | NA | TRBV7-2 | CASSLGVYEQYF | TGTGCCAGCAGCTTAGGAGTTTACGAGCAGTACTTC